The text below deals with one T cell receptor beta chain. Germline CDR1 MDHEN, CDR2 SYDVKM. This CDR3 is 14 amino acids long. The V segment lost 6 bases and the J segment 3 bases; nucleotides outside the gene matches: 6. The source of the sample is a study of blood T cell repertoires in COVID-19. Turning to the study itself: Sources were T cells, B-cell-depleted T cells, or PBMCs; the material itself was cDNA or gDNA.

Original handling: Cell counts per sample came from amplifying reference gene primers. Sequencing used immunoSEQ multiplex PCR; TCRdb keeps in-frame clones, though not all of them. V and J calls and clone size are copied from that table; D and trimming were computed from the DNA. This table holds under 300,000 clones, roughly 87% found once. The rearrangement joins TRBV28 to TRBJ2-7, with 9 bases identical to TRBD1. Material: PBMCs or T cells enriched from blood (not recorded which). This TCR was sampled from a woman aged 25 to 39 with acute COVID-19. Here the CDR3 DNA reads TGTGCCAGCAGCACCGGGACAGGGATCTACGAGCAGTACTTC. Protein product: CASSTGTGIYEQYF.